These 29 T cell receptor beta chains were all obtained from the same sample, sequenced in a study of a mutant IDH1 vaccine in newly diagnosed glioma. Time point noted: week 35, safety follow-up. In the vaccine, a single dose held 300 ug of the mutant IDH1 20-mer peptide, along with topical imiquimod. Their antigens remain unidentified. Here immunoSEQ multiplex PCR was the method, and the copy in TCRdb shows in-frame clones only, minus some. The sample lists 69,000 or so clones; roughly 86% were seen once. Sequencing used PBMCs, obtained from a glioma patient whose treatment included an IDH1 peptide vaccine. The receptor source for this set is a man aged 25-40 years with glioma.

This rearrangement joins TRBV6-5 to TRBJ1-1, with 11 bases that match TRBD1. Germline V gene data show CDR1 as MNHEY and CDR2 as SVGAGI. CDR3 size: 16 residues. V was clipped by 2 bases and J by 3 bases; unmatched bases: 5. The CDR3 DNA reads TGTGCCAGCAGTTACCTAGGACAGGGGGCATACACTGAAGCTTTCTTT. Protein product: CASSYLGQGAYTEAFF.

The chain uses TRBV14 and TRBJ2-1, with TRBD2 matching 8 bases. This CDR3 is 15 amino acids long. CDR1 and CDR2 (germline): SGHDN, FVKESK. V lost 0 bases, J lost 8 bases, and 6 bases stayed unmatched. This CDR3 reads CASSQEREGLYEQFF. The CDR3 bases are TGTGCCAGCAGCCAAGAACGGGAGGGCCTATATGAGCAGTTCTTC.

This clone has more than one count but fewer than ten. The gene calls are TRBV15 and TRBJ1-1, with TRBD1 identical over 11 bases. Germline V gene lookup returns CDR1 LNHNV and CDR2 YYDKDF (reference sequence). The CDR3 is made up of 15 amino acids. The trim removed 2 bases at V and 7 bases at J, leaving 6 bases unmatched. CDR3 in DNA: TGTGCCACCAGCAGACGGACAGGGGGCCTGGATGAAGCTTTCTTT. As protein: CATSRRTGGLDEAFF.

The CDR3 region is CAWSWEGGYTF. CDR3 nucleotides: TGTGCCTGGAGTTGGGAGGGAGGCTACACCTTC. V is TRBV30 and J is TRBJ1-2, with D hard to call. CDR1 GTSNPN and CDR2 SVGIG come from the germline V gene (reference sequence). The CDR3 sequence is 11 residues long. V shed 2 bases and J shed 8 bases, with 9 bases lying between them. The variable domain in full, completed from reference TRBV30 and TRBJ1-2, reads SQTIHQWPATLVQPVGSPLSLECTVEGTSNPNLYWYRQAAGRGLQLLFYSVGIGQISSEVPQNLSASRPQDRQFILSSKKLLLSDSGFYLCAWSWEGGYTFGSGTRLTVV.

This clone came up once. The chain employs TRBV10-3 and TRBJ1-3, with D hard to call. The CDR3 contains 16 residues. V was clipped by 0 bases and J by 0 bases, with 9 bases between them. The germline gives CDR1 ENHRY, CDR2 SYGVKD. CDR3: CAISESRFGSGNTIYF. The CDR3 coding sequence is TGTGCCATCAGTGAGTCGAGATTCGGCTCTGGAAACACCATATATTTT.

The genes are TRBV30 and TRBJ1-5; D is ambiguous. V gave up 2 bases and J gave up 4 bases, with 6 bases separating them. From germline, CDR1 is GTSNPN and CDR2 SVGIG (reference sequence). This CDR3 region has 12 residues. The CDR3 protein is CAWSLENQPQHF. DNA of the CDR3: TGTGCCTGGAGTCTTGAAAATCAGCCCCAGCATTTT. Using reference TRBV30 and TRBJ1-5 for the parts outside the CDR3, the full variable domain is SQTIHQWPATLVQPVGSPLSLECTVEGTSNPNLYWYRQAAGRGLQLLFYSVGIGQISSEVPQNLSASRPQDRQFILSSKKLLLSDSGFYLCAWSLENQPQHFGDGTRLSIL.

This chain joins TRBV4-3 and TRBJ2-2; D not resolved. Germline V gives CDR1 LGHNA, CDR2 YSLEER. V was shortened by 3 bases and J by 7 bases, with 12 bases between the two germline ends. This CDR3 contains 14 residues. Written as DNA, the CDR3 is TGCGCCAGCAGCCAGTCAAGGGTGGACGGGGAGCTGTTTTTT. Translated: CASSQSRVDGELFF.

The J gene is TRBJ2-1, the V gene TRBV5-4; 10 nucleotides match TRBD1. This CDR3 is built from 14 residues. V gave up 0 bases and J gave up 9 bases; unmatched junction bases: 3. Germline assignment: CDR1 SGHNT and CDR2 YYREEE (reference sequence). CDR3 DNA: TGTGCCAGCAGCTTGGGACAGGGGGCGGGTGAGCAGTTCTTC. This translates into CASSLGQGAGEQFF.

This sequence joins TRBV27 and TRBJ1-5; a weak D match, TRBD1 (6 bases). Germline CDR1 reads MNHEY; CDR2 reads SMNVEV (reference sequence). The CDR3 is 13 amino acids. The V end was cut by 6 bases, the J end by 6 bases, with 12 bases between. The CDR3 coding sequence is TGTGCCAGCAGCCCGCCAGGGGTTCAGCCCCAGCATTTT. Translating gives CASSPPGVQPQHF.

The J gene is TRBJ2-7, the V gene TRBV5-1; D is unclear. With 5 bases removed from V and 1 base from J, the gap between germline ends came to 22 bases. The CDR3 length is 17 residues. Germline lookup yields CDR1 SGHRS and CDR2 YFSETQ. Here the CDR3 DNA reads TGCGCCAGCAGTCTAAACTCCGCCTCCGCAGGTTCCTACGAGCAGTACTTC. This encodes CASSLNSASAGSYEQYF.

In DNA, the CDR3 is TGTGCCAGCAGCTTACCCGGACCAAGAAATCTAACCCTCCACTTT. Its translation: CASSLPGPRNLTLHF. The rearrangement joins TRBV7-9 to TRBJ1-6; D remains unclear. V lost 2 bases and J 14 bases, leaving 19 bases between the germline ends. Germline V gene sequence: CDR1 SEHNR, CDR2 FQNEAQ (reference sequence). This CDR3 spans 15 amino acids. The whole variable domain, filled in from reference TRBV7-9 and TRBJ1-6, reads DTGVSQNPRHKITKRGQNVTFRCDPISEHNRLYWYRQTLGQGPEFLTYFQNEAQLEKSRLLSDRFSAERPKGSFSTLEIQRTEQGDSAMYLCASSLPGPRNLTLHFGNGTRLTVT.

The rearrangement links TRBV18 to TRBJ2-1; 13 bases fit TRBD2. V was clipped by 3 bases and J by 7 bases; unmatched bases: 3. Germline V gene lookup returns CDR1 KGHSH and CDR2 LQKENI. The CDR3 contains 15 residues. The CDR3 nucleotides read TGTGCCAGCTCACCGTTGACTAGCGGGAGGAATGAGCAGTTCTTC. Translated: CASSPLTSGRNEQFF. Looking up the rest from reference TRBV18 and TRBJ2-1 gives the full variable domain: NAGVMQNPRHLVRRRGQEARLRCSPMKGHSHVYWYRQLPEEGLKFMVYLQKENIIDESGMPKERFSAEFPKEGPSILRIQQVVRGDSAAYFCASSPLTSGRNEQFFGPGTRLTVL.

The sample holds a few counts of this clone. The rearrangement uses TRBV5-4 and TRBJ1-1; D is ambiguous. The CDR3 has 14 amino acids. Trimming stripped 5 bases from V and 7 bases from J, with 18 bases between. From germline, CDR1 is SGHNT and CDR2 YYREEE (reference sequence). The CDR3: CASSPTGRIIEAFF. The CDR3, as DNA: TGTGCCAGCAGTCCGACCGGGAGGATTATTGAAGCTTTCTTT.

The chain uses TRBV27 and TRBJ1-2, with D tentatively TRBD1 (6 bases). The CDR3 has 13 amino acids. Between the trimmed V and J ends, which lost 6 bases and 2 bases, there was a span of 10 bases. Germline V CDR1 and CDR2: MNHEY, SMNVEV (reference sequence). CDR3 nucleotide sequence: TGTGCCAGCAGCTCCGACAGGAACTATGGCTACACCTTC. Amino acids: CASSSDRNYGYTF.

The chain joins TRBV7-2 to TRBJ1-2; 10 bases are a match to TRBD1. V was clipped by 5 bases and J by 7 bases; unmatched bases: 7. The CDR3 runs to 14 residues. Germline V gives CDR1 SGHTA, CDR2 FQGNSA. CDR3 protein: CASSIDRGRFGYTF. In nucleotides, the CDR3 is TGTGCCAGCAGCATTGACAGGGGGCGGTTTGGCTACACCTTC.

The rearrangement uses TRBV10-3 and TRBJ2-1, with 7 bases lining up with TRBD2. V lost 0 bases to trimming and J lost 3 bases; unmatched junction nucleotides: 5. The CDR3 spans 16 residues. The germline V gene has CDR1 ENHRY and CDR2 SYGVKD. The CDR3 coding sequence is TGTGCCATCAGTGAGTCGATGGCGGGGGACTACAATGAGCAGTTCTTC. It specifies CAISESMAGDYNEQFF.

This clone was seen more than once but under ten times. Its ends do not fully match the called genes, so a read error is possible. The chain couples TRBV7-8 to TRBJ1-4; D is unresolved. Germline V gives CDR1 SGHVS, CDR2 FQNEAQ. This CDR3 is built from 15 residues. This chain's CDR3 is CASSPYILPKEKLFF. CDR3 sequence (DNA): TGTGCCAGCAGCCCATACATCCTCCCTAAGGAAAAACTGTTTTTT.

The CDR3 loop reads CASTGGRTYEQYF. The CDR3 bases are TGTGCCAGCACGGGGGGCCGGACCTACGAGCAGTACTTC. This chain uses TRBV5-5 with TRBJ2-7; perhaps TRBD2 as D (7 bases). There are 13 residues in the CDR3. Germline lookup yields CDR1 SGHKS and CDR2 YYEKEE (reference sequence). Between the trimmed V and J ends, which lost 6 bases and 2 bases, there was a span of 12 bases.

The chain couples TRBV7-9 to TRBJ2-1; 10 bases fit TRBD2. J was trimmed by 0 bases and V by 5 bases; bases with no gene match: 1. Germline values: CDR1 SEHNR, CDR2 FQNEAQ (reference sequence). The CDR3 is made up of 15 amino acids. The CDR3 DNA reads TGTGCCAGCAGCCCTAGCGGGAGCTCCTACAATGAGCAGTTCTTC. It yields the protein CASSPSGSSYNEQFF.

A single count supports this clone. The J gene is TRBJ2-7, the V gene TRBV5-6, with a weak D call TRBD1 (7 bases). Looked up from germline, CDR1 is SGHDT and CDR2 is YYEEEE. The CDR3 has 18 amino acids. Trimming took 4 bases from V and 0 from J, leaving 23 bases between them. The CDR3 loop is CASSQDRSVAASSYEQYF. As DNA, the CDR3 is TGTGCCAGCAGCCAGGACAGGTCGGTAGCGGCCTCCTCCTACGAGCAGTACTTC. Supplemented by reference TRBV5-6 and TRBJ2-7, the full variable domain reads DAGVTQSPTHLIKTRGQQVTLRCSPKSGHDTVSWYQQALGQGPQFIFQYYEEEERQRGNFPDRFSGHQFPNYSSELNVNALLLGDSALYLCASSQDRSVAASSYEQYFGPGTRLTVT.

V and J are TRBV15 and TRBJ2-2, with TRBD2 matching 8 bases. J lost 8 bases, V lost 1 base, and 12 bases had no gene match. The CDR3 is 17 amino acids. Germline assignment: CDR1 LNHNV and CDR2 YYDKDF (reference sequence). The CDR3 DNA is TGTGCCACCAGCAGAGCAGTATCTGGGACTAGTAGGGGGGAGCTGTTTTTT. This gives the protein CATSRAVSGTSRGELFF.

This clone was seen more than once but under ten times. This rearrangement joins TRBV4-2 to TRBJ1-1, with 8 bases fitting TRBD1. Unmatched junction bases numbered 9, after V lost 5 bases and J lost 4 bases. CDR1 and CDR2 from the germline V gene are LGHNA and YNFKEQ. This CDR3 region has 15 residues. The CDR3 sequence: CASSSRTGSTTEAFF. CDR3 in DNA: TGTGCCAGCAGCTCCAGGACAGGGAGCACCACTGAAGCTTTCTTT.

A word on this clone: Sequence at one end of the junction differs from germline and may be a read error. The chain is built from TRBV5-1 and TRBJ2-2, with 13 bases that match TRBD2. Germline assignment: CDR1 SGHRS and CDR2 YFSETQ. This CDR3 contains 16 residues. The CDR3 sequence is CASSLGTSGKHRGAVF. Written as DNA, the CDR3 is TGCGCCAGCAGCTTAGGGACTAGCGGGAAACACCGGGGAGCTGTTTTT. The full variable domain, rest sourced from reference TRBV5-1 and TRBJ2-2, is KAGVTQTPRYLIKTRGQQVTLSCSPISGHRSVSWYQQTPGQGLQFLFEYFSETQRNKGNFPGRFSGRQFSNSRSEMNVSTLELGDSALYLCASSLGTSGKHRGAVFGEGSRLTVL.

This sequence joins TRBV28 and TRBJ1-5; no definite D call. This CDR3 contains 15 residues. Germline V gene lookup returns CDR1 MDHEN and CDR2 SYDVKM. The V end was cut by 1 base, the J end by 0 bases, with 7 bases between. The CDR3: CASSLFIPSNQPQHF. For the CDR3, the DNA is TGTGCCAGCAGTTTATTCATCCCTAGCAATCAGCCCCAGCATTTT.

CDR3 coding DNA: TGCGCCAGCAGTCAAATAAAAGGATACTTCTATGGCTACACCTTC. This encodes CASSQIKGYFYGYTF. The chain links TRBV23-1 to TRBJ1-2; D is unclear. TRBV23-1 is sorted into the ORF group, with uncertain function. The V gene lost 2 bases and the J gene lost 4 bases, with 14 bases spanning the gap. This CDR3 contains 15 residues.

The CDR3 DNA reads as TGTGCCAGCAGCCCAACCTTGGGACAGTTAACGAGCACAGATACGCAGTATTTT. Its translation: CASSPTLGQLTSTDTQYF. The J gene is TRBJ2-3, the V gene TRBV2; 7 bases are a match to TRBD1. This CDR3 has 18 amino acids. Trimming took 6 bases from V and 0 from J; bases not matched to a gene: 15. Germline assignment: CDR1 SNHLY and CDR2 FYNNEI.

The rearrangement uses TRBV11-3 and TRBJ2-5; 11 positions match TRBD1. J was trimmed by 5 bases and V by 5 bases; bases with no gene match: 7. The CDR3 has 15 residues. Germline lookup yields CDR1 SGHNT and CDR2 YENEEA. The CDR3 loop reads CASSDRTGGSETQYF. The CDR3 DNA reads TGTGCCAGCAGCGATAGGACAGGGGGCAGCGAGACCCAGTACTTC.

This chain connects TRBV28 to TRBJ1-5; no clear D. V was clipped by 6 bases and J by 0 bases, with 9 bases between them. The CDR3 consists of 14 residues. Germline values: CDR1 MDHEN, CDR2 SYDVKM. The CDR3 reads CASSIPLSNQPQHF. The DNA of the CDR3 is TGTGCCAGCAGCATTCCCCTTAGCAATCAGCCCCAGCATTTT. Filled out from reference TRBV28 and TRBJ1-5, the complete variable domain reads DVKVTQSSRYLVKRTGEKVFLECVQDMDHENMFWYRQDPGLGLRLIYFSYDVKMKEKGDIPEGYSVSREKKERFSLILESASTNQTSMYLCASSIPLSNQPQHFGDGTRLSIL.

This chain uses TRBV29-1 with TRBJ2-5, with 13 positions matching TRBD2. The DNA end is more similar to TRBJ2-7, so the J call may be wrong. The CDR3 covers 15 residues. The germline gives CDR1 SQVTM, CDR2 ANQGSEA. The CDR3 sequence: CSVVRGLAGSYEQYF. CDR3 DNA: TGCAGCGTTGTTCGGGGACTAGCGGGGAGCTACGAGCAGTACTTC.